These T cell receptor beta chains were read from a single sample in a study of PD-1 blockade in classical Hodgkin lymphoma. Produced via immunoSEQ multiplex PCR; TCRdb's table is partial and in-frame only. The sample holds 25,000 to 35,000 clones; around 70% are singletons and the top ten take around 15%. Material: peripheral blood mononuclear cells (PBMCs), obtained before the second cycle of nivolumab. Every receptor here comes from a human donor with classical Hodgkin lymphoma. The CDR3 runs from the conserved cysteine through the conserved F or W. The D gene is left open where the match is weak. The size of a clone is reported for some rows only, either as once, few or many, or as a class for expanded clones.

j_call,clone_size,cdr3_length,d_call,v_call,cdr3_aa,cdr3_nt
TRBJ2-2,.,13,.,TRBV7-3,CASSLTLTGELFF,TGTGCCAGCAGCTTAACCCTCACCGGGGAGCTGTTTTTT
TRBJ1-6,.,14,TRBD1,TRBV27,CASSKGQRNSPLHF,TGTGCCAGCAGTAAGGGACAGCGTAATTCACCCCTCCACTTT
TRBJ2-6,.,17,TRBD1,TRBV29-1,CSVAGDRGRGGANVLTF,TGCAGCGTGGCGGGGGACAGGGGGCGGGGGGGGGCCAACGTCCTGACTTTC
TRBJ2-7,.,14,.,TRBV19,CASRVGPGPYEQYF,TGTGCCAGTCGAGTGGGACCCGGCCCCTACGAGCAGTACTTC
TRBJ2-1,few,17,.,TRBV2,CASSEGGTTSRDNEQFF,TGTGCCAGCAGTGAAGGGGGGACAACTAGTCGAGACAATGAGCAGTTCTTC
TRBJ1-5,.,13,.,TRBV5-1,CASSLGGGKPQHF,TGCGCCAGCAGCTTGGGAGGGGGTAAGCCCCAGCATTTT
TRBJ2-7,.,12,.,TRBV11-1,CASSPSRDEQYF,TGTGCCAGCAGCCCATCTAGGGACGAGCAGTACTTC
TRBJ2-5,.,13,.,TRBV11-1,CASSPGLQETQYF,TGTGCCAGCAGCCCGGGACTCCAAGAGACCCAGTACTTC
TRBJ1-3,.,15,.,TRBV28,CASILDISSGNTIYF,TGTGCCAGCATATTAGACATCTCCTCTGGAAACACCATATATTTT
TRBJ1-2,.,11,.,TRBV7-9,CASNWLGGYTF,TGTGCCAGCAATTGGTTGGGGGGCTACACCTTC
TRBJ2-3,.,16,.,TRBV5-4,CASSPRAGSLTDTQYF,TGTGCCAGCAGCCCGAGGGCGGGGTCCCTCACAGATACGCAGTATTTT
TRBJ2-1,.,11,.,TRBV20-1,CSASWANEQFF,TGCAGTGCTAGTTGGGCGAATGAGCAGTTCTTC
TRBJ2-1,.,14,TRBD2,TRBV29-1,CSVKKSGGGDEQFF,TGCAGCGTGAAGAAGAGCGGGGGAGGGGATGAGCAGTTCTTC
TRBJ1-2,.,14,TRBD1,TRBV7-2,CASSPFGQGEGYTF,TGTGCCAGCAGCCCCTTCGGACAGGGGGAAGGCTACACCTTC
TRBJ1-2,.,15,TRBD1,TRBV27,CASSPTDRVAYGYTF,TGTGCCAGCAGTCCCACGGACAGGGTGGCCTATGGCTACACCTTC
TRBJ1-2,.,14,.,TRBV28,CASSLALGADGYTF,TGTGCCAGCAGTTTGGCGCTGGGGGCTGATGGCTACACCTTC
TRBJ1-2,once,13,.,TRBV29-1,CSVETAAHYGYTF,TGCAGCGTTGAGACAGCGGCCCATTATGGCTACACCTTC
TRBJ2-5,.,14,TRBD1,TRBV18,CASSRGQGQETQYF,TGTGCCAGCTCGCGGGGACAGGGTCAAGAGACCCAGTACTTC
TRBJ2-5,.,13,.,TRBV10-3,CAISVRNEETQYF,TGTGCCATCAGTGTCCGGAACGAAGAGACCCAGTACTTC
TRBJ1-1,few,14,.,TRBV6-6,CASSYGVGNTEAFF,TGTGCCAGCAGTTACGGAGTAGGGAACACTGAAGCTTTCTTT
TRBJ2-1,.,16,TRBD2,TRBV4-1,CASSHLAGGPGNEQFF,TGCGCCAGCAGCCACCTAGCGGGGGGGCCAGGTAATGAGCAGTTCTTC
TRBJ1-2,.,13,.,TRBV7-2,CASSLRDYRGYTF,TGTGCCAGCAGCTTAAGGGACTATCGTGGCTACACCTTC
TRBJ1-2,few,15,.,TRBV4-1,CASSQGQGFSYGYTF,TGCGCCAGCAGCCAAGGGCAGGGATTCAGCTATGGCTACACCTTC
TRBJ1-1,.,11,.,TRBV29-1,CSVETNTEAFF,TGCAGCGTTGAAACCAACACTGAAGCTTTCTTT
TRBJ1-1,.,13,TRBD1,TRBV28,CASRPDRVGEAFF,TGTGCCAGCAGACCGGACAGGGTCGGTGAAGCTTTCTTT
TRBJ1-1,.,13,.,TRBV19,CASRPSSYTEAFF,TGTGCCAGTAGACCGTCCAGTTACACTGAAGCTTTCTTT
TRBJ2-3,.,15,.,TRBV10-2,CASSDGGRHTDTQYF,TGCGCCAGCAGTGATGGGGGGCGACACACAGATACGCAGTATTTT
TRBJ2-1,.,13,.,TRBV4-1,CASSHVRVYEQFF,TGCGCCAGCAGCCACGTCAGGGTATATGAGCAGTTCTTC
TRBJ2-7,.,14,.,TRBV28,CASSFPDSFLEQYF,TGTGCCAGCAGTTTTCCGGACAGCTTCCTGGAGCAGTACTTC
TRBJ1-1,.,13,.,TRBV27,CASIGQMNTEAFF,TGTGCCAGCATCGGACAGATGAACACTGAAGCTTTCTTT
TRBJ1-2,.,16,TRBD1,TRBV11-2,CASSLAGTGDSNSYTF,TGTGCCAGCAGCTTAGCCGGGACAGGGGATTCAAACAGCTACACCTTC
TRBJ1-4,medium-sized,14,.,TRBV2,CASSNREEDEKLFF,TGTGCCAGCAGTAACAGGGAGGAGGATGAAAAACTGTTTTTT
TRBJ2-3,few,14,.,TRBV5-5,CASRQGPRSDTQYF,TGTGCCAGCAGGCAAGGACCCCGGTCGGATACGCAGTATTTT
TRBJ1-2,.,15,.,TRBV5-4,CASSLGGAVNYGYTF,TGTGCCAGCAGCTTGGGAGGAGCGGTAAACTATGGCTACACCTTC
TRBJ2-5,.,18,TRBD1,TRBV7-6,CASSLVVFQDRGKETQYF,TGTGCCAGCAGCTTAGTAGTCTTCCAGGACAGGGGCAAAGAGACCCAGTACTTC
TRBJ1-1,.,16,.,TRBV5-1,CASSLYVIGDGTEAFF,TGCGCCAGCAGCTTGTACGTAATCGGGGATGGCACTGAAGCTTTCTTT
TRBJ2-5,.,13,.,TRBV6-5,CASSYGVRETQYF,TGTGCCAGCAGTTACGGGGTGCGAGAGACCCAGTACTTC
TRBJ1-2,.,11,.,TRBV28,CASSFRGGYTF,TGTGCCAGCAGTTTCAGGGGTGGCTACACCTTC
TRBJ1-6,.,15,TRBD1,TRBV28,CASRRGDRGSSPLHF,TGTGCCAGCCGACGAGGGGACAGGGGATCTTCACCCCTCCACTTT
TRBJ1-1,.,13,.,TRBV2,CASSIQLNTEAFF,TGTGCCAGCAGCATACAGCTGAACACTGAAGCTTTCTTT
TRBJ2-1,.,14,TRBD2,TRBV7-9,CASSLGSGVNEQFF,TGTGCCAGCAGCTTAGGTAGCGGGGTAAATGAGCAGTTCTTC
TRBJ2-2,once,12,.,TRBV11-3,CASSLPTGELFF,TGTGCCAGCAGCCTACCGACCGGGGAGCTGTTTTTT
TRBJ1-6,.,15,.,TRBV7-2,CASSSYRVYNSPLHF,TGTGCCAGCAGCTCTTACAGGGTTTATAATTCACCCCTCCACTTT
TRBJ1-3,.,15,TRBD1,TRBV2,CASKLDRGEGNTIYF,TGTGCCAGCAAACTGGACAGGGGAGAGGGAAACACCATATATTTT
TRBJ2-6,.,16,.,TRBV10-1,CASRDSLSSGANVLTF,TGCGCCAGCAGGGACAGCCTCAGCTCTGGGGCCAACGTCCTGACTTTC
TRBJ2-2,.,16,TRBD1,TRBV5-1,CASSPLPGQSTGELFF,TGCGCCAGCAGCCCCCTCCCGGGACAGTCCACCGGGGAGCTGTTTTTT